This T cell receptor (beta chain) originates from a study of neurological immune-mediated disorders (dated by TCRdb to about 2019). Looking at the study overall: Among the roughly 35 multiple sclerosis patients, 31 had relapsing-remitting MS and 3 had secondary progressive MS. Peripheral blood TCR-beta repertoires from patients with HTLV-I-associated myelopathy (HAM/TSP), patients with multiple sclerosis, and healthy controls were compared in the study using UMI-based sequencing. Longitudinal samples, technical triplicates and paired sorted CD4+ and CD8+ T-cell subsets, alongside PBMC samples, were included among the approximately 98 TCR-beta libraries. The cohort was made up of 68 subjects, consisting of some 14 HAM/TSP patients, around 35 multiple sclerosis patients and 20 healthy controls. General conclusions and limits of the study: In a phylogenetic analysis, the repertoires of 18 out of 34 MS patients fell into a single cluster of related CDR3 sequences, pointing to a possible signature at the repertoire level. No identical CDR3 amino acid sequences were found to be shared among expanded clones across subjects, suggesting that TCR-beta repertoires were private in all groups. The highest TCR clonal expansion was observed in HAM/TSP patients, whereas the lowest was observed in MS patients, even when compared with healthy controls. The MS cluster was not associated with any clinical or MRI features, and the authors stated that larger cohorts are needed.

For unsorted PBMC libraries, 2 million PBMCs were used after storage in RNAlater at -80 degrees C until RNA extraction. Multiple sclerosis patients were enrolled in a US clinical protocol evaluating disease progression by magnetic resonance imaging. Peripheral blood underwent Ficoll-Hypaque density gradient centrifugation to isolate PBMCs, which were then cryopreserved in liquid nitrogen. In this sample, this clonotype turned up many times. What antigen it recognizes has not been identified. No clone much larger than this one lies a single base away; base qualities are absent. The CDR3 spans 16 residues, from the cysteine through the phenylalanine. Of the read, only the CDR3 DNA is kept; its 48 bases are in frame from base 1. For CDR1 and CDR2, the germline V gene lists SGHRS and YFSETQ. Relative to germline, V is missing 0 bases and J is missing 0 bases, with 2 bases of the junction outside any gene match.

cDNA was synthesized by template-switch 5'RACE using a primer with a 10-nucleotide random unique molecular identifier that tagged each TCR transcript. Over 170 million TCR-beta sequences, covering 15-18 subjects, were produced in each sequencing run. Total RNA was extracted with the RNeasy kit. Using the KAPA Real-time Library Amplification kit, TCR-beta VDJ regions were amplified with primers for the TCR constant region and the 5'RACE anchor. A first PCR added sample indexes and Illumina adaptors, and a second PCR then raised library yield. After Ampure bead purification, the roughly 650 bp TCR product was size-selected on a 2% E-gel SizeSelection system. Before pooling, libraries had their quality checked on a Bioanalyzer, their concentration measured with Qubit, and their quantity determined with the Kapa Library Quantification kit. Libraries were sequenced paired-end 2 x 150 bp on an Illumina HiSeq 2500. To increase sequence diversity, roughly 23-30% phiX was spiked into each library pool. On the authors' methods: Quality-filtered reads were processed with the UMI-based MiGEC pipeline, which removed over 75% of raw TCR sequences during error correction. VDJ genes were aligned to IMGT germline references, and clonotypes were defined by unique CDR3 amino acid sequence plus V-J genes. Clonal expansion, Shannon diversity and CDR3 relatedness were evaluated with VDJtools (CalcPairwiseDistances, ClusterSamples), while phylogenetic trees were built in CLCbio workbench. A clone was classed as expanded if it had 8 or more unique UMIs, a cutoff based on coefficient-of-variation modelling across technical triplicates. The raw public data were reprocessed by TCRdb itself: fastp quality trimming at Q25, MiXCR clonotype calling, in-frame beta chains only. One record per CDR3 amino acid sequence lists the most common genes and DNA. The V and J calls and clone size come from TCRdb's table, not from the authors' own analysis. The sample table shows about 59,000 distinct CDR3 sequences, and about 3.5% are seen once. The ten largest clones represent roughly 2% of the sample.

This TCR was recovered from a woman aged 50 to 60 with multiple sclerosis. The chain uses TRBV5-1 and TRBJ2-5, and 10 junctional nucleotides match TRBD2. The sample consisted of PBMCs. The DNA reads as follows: TGCGCCAGCAGCTTGGACACTAGCGGGGACCAAGAGACCCAGTACTTC. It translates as CASSLDTSGDQETQYF.